This T cell receptor beta chain was found in a study of cytomegalovirus exposure and HLA in healthy donors. Here immunoSEQ multiplex PCR was the method, and the copy in TCRdb shows in-frame clones only, minus some. The table includes 200,000 to 250,000 clones, over 80% detected once. Per germline, CDR1 SGHTA and CDR2 FQGNSA. The CDR3 extends over 17 amino acids. With 2 bases clipped from V and 1 base from J, the junction kept 7 bases outside the gene matches. The gene calls are TRBV7-2 and TRBJ2-1; TRBD2 agrees at 8 bases. The source is a woman aged 18-29 years in good health and CMV-seronegative. Sequenced input: PBMCs. This chain's CDR3 is CASSLKFQRESYNEQFF. The CDR3 DNA sequence: TGTGCCAGCAGCTTAAAGTTCCAGCGGGAGTCCTACAATGAGCAGTTCTTC.